The rows below give T cell receptor beta chains drawn from one sample of a study of tumor-infiltrating lymphocytes in primary liver carcinoma. TCRdb independently ran MiXCR on the multiplex PCR reads; one entry per CDR3 protein. The sample carries 300,000 to 400,000 distinct CDR3 sequences, around 60% recorded once. The sample consisted of peripheral blood. The source is a man aged 35-49 years with primary liver carcinoma and hepatitis B virus infection. The conserved cysteine and the conserved F or W are not part of the CDR3 here.

j_call: TRBJ2-5
v_call: TRBV14
cdr3_aa: VSSQDLLGLAGVETQY

j_call: TRBJ1-6
v_call: TRBV11-2
cdr3_aa: ASSLGPPGEHSPLQ

j_call: TRBJ1-2
v_call: TRBV6-6
cdr3_aa: ASIDPGTGGYGYT

j_call: TRBJ1-3
v_call: TRBV6-5
cdr3_aa: ASSYSRPSYGNTIY

j_call: TRBJ1-1
v_call: TRBV10-3
cdr3_aa: AIRTQGTEAF

j_call: TRBJ2-1
v_call: TRBV11-2
cdr3_aa: ASSLLREFYNEHF

j_call: TRBJ2-2
v_call: TRBV29-1
cdr3_aa: SVDRGRDTGELL

j_call: TRBJ1-1
v_call: TRBV29-1
cdr3_aa: SGQMSTEAF

j_call: TRBJ2-1
v_call: TRBV29-1
cdr3_aa: SVEDGSGNEQF

j_call: TRBJ1-3
v_call: TRBV30
cdr3_aa: AWSLGQSSGNTIY

j_call: TRBJ2-2
v_call: TRBV7-9
cdr3_aa: ASSTEGMGTGELF

j_call: TRBJ1-5
v_call: TRBV6-6
cdr3_aa: ASSYGDRNSPQH

j_call: TRBJ2-7
v_call: TRBV11-2
cdr3_aa: VSSLPFSYKQY

j_call: TRBJ2-7
v_call: TRBV6-1
cdr3_aa: ASSEGQIPTDEHY

j_call: TRBJ2-3
v_call: TRBV24-1
cdr3_aa: ATSGTSGRGPDTQY